This section outlines one TCR beta chain sequence together with its context. Its antigen remains unidentified. Participants comprised healthy donors of bone marrow. CDR1 SGHAT and CDR2 FQDESV come from the germline V gene (reference sequence). V lost 5 bases and J 7 bases, leaving 6 bases between the germline ends. This CDR3 comprises 11 residues. This entry comes from a study of cytomegalovirus exposure and HLA in healthy donors. Points from the study as a whole: Among immune exposure information, only CMV serostatus was available. It was likely that a cluster of highly shared sequence variants was a sequencing artifact. Testing in vitro showed a few CMV-associated chains specific for CMV antigens.

Vbeta (60) and Jbeta (13) primers were used in the PCR. Assay: immunoSEQ multiplex PCR; the TCRdb copy retains only in-frame clones and omits some. This table lists 90,000 to 130,000 clones. Sequences were obtained from PBMCs. The clonotype comes from a man in his forties in good health and CMV-seropositive. The rearrangement links TRBV11-1 to TRBJ2-1; D remains unclear. CDR3 bases: TGTGCCAGCAGCCACAAAAATGAGCAGTTCTTC. As protein: CASSHKNEQFF.